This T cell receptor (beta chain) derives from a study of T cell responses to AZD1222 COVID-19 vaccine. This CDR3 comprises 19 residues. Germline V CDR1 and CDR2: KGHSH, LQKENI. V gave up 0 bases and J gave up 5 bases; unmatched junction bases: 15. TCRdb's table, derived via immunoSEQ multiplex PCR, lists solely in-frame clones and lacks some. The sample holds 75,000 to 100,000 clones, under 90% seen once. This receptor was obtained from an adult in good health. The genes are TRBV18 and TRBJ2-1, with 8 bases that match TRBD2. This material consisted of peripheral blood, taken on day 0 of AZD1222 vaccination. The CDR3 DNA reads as TGTGCCAGCTCACCACCGGTTGGCAGCGGGAGAACCGGGCACAATGAGCAGTTCTTC. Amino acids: CASSPPVGSGRTGHNEQFF.